A single sample gave rise to the 10 T cell receptor beta chains below, sequenced in a study of Tregs in tolerant kidney transplant recipients. TCRdb's table, derived via immunoSEQ multiplex PCR, lists solely in-frame clones and lacks some. The sample shows roughly 80,000 clones, 91% of them seen only once. Sequenced here: Tregs from blood, sampled before the transplant. These TCRs come from a human donor who received a combined kidney and bone marrow transplant.

The chain joins TRBV5-1 to TRBJ2-4, with 9 bases aligning to TRBD2. The CDR3 is made up of 16 amino acids. Germline values: CDR1 SGHRS, CDR2 YFSETQ. V was clipped by 0 bases and J by 7 bases; unmatched bases: 8. The CDR3 protein is CASSLEISGSGNIQYF. The CDR3 bases are TGCGCCAGCAGCTTGGAGATTAGCGGGAGTGGTAACATTCAGTACTTC.

The rearrangement links TRBV29-1 to TRBJ1-1, with 8 nucleotides matching TRBD1. The CDR3 is made up of 13 amino acids. After removal of 7 bases from V and 3 bases from J, the junction contained 7 bases not matched to a gene. Germline CDR1 reads SQVTM; CDR2 reads ANQGSEA. The CDR3 region is CSARDRGDTEAFF. The CDR3 DNA follows: TGCAGCGCCAGAGACAGGGGCGACACTGAAGCTTTCTTT.

This chain joins TRBV7-9 and TRBJ1-5; D is uncertain. The CDR3 totals 12 residues. Trimming pared 5 bases from V and 4 bases from J, leaving 6 bases between. Germline CDR1 SEHNR, CDR2 FQNEAQ (reference sequence). CDR3 sequence: CASSPPNQPQHF. CDR3 bases: TGTGCCAGCAGCCCCCCGAATCAGCCCCAGCATTTT.

This chain joins TRBV28 and TRBJ2-7; 15 positions agree with TRBD2. The J segment lost 6 bases and the V segment lost 5 bases, leaving 5 bases of the junction unmatched. The CDR3 covers 15 residues. Germline values: CDR1 MDHEN, CDR2 SYDVKM. The DNA of the CDR3 is TGTGCCAGCAGTCACGGGACTAGCGGGAGGTTCGAGCAGTACTTC. Translation gives CASSHGTSGRFEQYF.

The table lists this clone with a few counts. The J gene is TRBJ2-1, the V gene TRBV29-1; 10 nucleotides match TRBD2. Per the germline V gene, CDR1 is SQVTM and CDR2 is ANQGSEA. V was clipped by 7 bases and J by 1 base; unmatched bases: 7. This CDR3 is built from 15 residues. CDR3 loop: CSAVLAGRSYNEQFF. In nucleotides, the CDR3 is TGCAGCGCGGTACTAGCGGGAAGGTCCTACAATGAGCAGTTCTTC.

The rearrangement joins TRBV5-1 to TRBJ2-1; the match to TRBD2 covers 7 bases. Per the germline V gene, CDR1 is SGHRS and CDR2 is YFSETQ. The CDR3 totals 15 residues. V shed 1 base and J 2 bases; nucleotides not matched to a gene: 3. CDR3 in DNA: TGCGCCAGCAGCTTGTCCAGCGGGGCCTACAATGAGCAGTTCTTC. Protein sequence: CASSLSSGAYNEQFF.

The V gene is TRBV7-8, the J gene TRBJ2-1; TRBD2 is a possible D gene (7 bases). The CDR3 runs 17 residues. Germline V CDR1 and CDR2: SGHVS, FQNEAQ. The V gene lost 2 bases and the J gene lost 2 bases, with 16 bases spanning the gap. The CDR3 spells CASSLFRAGATYNEQFF. CDR3 DNA: TGTGCCAGCAGCTTATTCCGGGCGGGGGCTACCTACAATGAGCAGTTCTTC.

The rearrangement uses TRBV28 and TRBJ1-1; D may be TRBD1 (5 bases). The CDR3 runs to 14 residues. Germline-derived CDR1 and CDR2 are MDHEN and SYDVKM. V lost 10 bases and J 4 bases, leaving 19 bases between the germline ends. This chain's CDR3 is CATKFSGGGTEAFF. CDR3 nucleotide sequence: TGTGCCACCAAATTCAGTGGGGGTGGCACTGAAGCTTTCTTT.

J is TRBJ1-5 and V is TRBV18, with D tentatively TRBD1 (6 bases). CDR3 length: 14 residues. Germline CDR1 is KGHSH and CDR2 is LQKENI. V was cut by 6 bases and J by 5 bases, with 14 bases left in between. CDR3 bases: TGTGCCAGCTCCCCCACAGGGAGTGATCAGCCCCAGCATTTT. This encodes CASSPTGSDQPQHF. The entire variable domain, with the rest obtained from reference TRBV18 and TRBJ1-5, is as follows: NAGVMQNPRHLVRRRGQEARLRCSPMKGHSHVYWYRQLPEEGLKFMVYLQKENIIDESGMPKERFSAEFPKEGPSILRIQQVVRGDSAAYFCASSPTGSDQPQHFGDGTRLSIL.

The chain combines TRBV14 with TRBJ2-1; D possibly corresponds to TRBD2 (5 bases). Germline V gene sequence: CDR1 SGHDN, CDR2 FVKESK. V was pared by 2 bases and J by 7 bases, with 15 bases between. This CDR3 is built from 15 residues. Here the CDR3 DNA reads TGTGCCAGCAGCCAATGGAGGAGCTCTAGGAATGAGCAGTTCTTC. Its translation: CASSQWRSSRNEQFF.